This T cell receptor (beta chain) was profiled in a study of cytomegalovirus exposure and HLA in healthy donors. As for the study in general: Of some 360 genotyped donors, 81% clustered with self-reported Caucasian donors. Notes on the study in general: Most observed TCR sequences were rare, whereas some public TCRs were detected in many donors. In an earlier analysis, in some 600 donors, most V segments appeared productive either ~87% or ~30% of the time. It emerged from a later analysis that several of the most significant clusters appeared to be linked to common viral pathogens.

The CDR3 length is 16 residues. Germline V lookup: CDR1 LGHNA, CDR2 YNFKEQ. Trimming shortened V by 6 bases and J by 0 bases, and 17 bases separated the two germline ends. As concerns this clone: The target antigen is unknown.

Vbeta (60) and Jbeta (13) primers were used in the PCR. Method: immunoSEQ multiplex PCR; TCRdb's copy keeps in-frame clones and lacks some. Of some 60,000 clones listed, less than 85% are singletons. This clonotype was sampled from a woman aged 25-40 years in good health and CMV-seronegative. V and J are TRBV4-2 and TRBJ1-2; tentatively, D is TRBD1 (6 bases). The sequencing input was PBMCs. The CDR3, as DNA: TGTGCCAGCAGGCTAACAGGGAACCTAGCTAACTATGGCTACACCTTC. Its translation is CASRLTGNLANYGYTF.